The clone carrying this T cell receptor (beta chain) showed up many times. The data were taken from a study of T cell repertoires in cytomegalovirus infection. V was cut by 2 bases and J by 0 bases, with 5 bases left in between. The CDR3 sequence is 15 residues long. The germline V gene has CDR1 SGHVS and CDR2 FNYEAQ. Via MiXCR, TCRdb re-called the reads, giving one row per CDR3 protein. The sample gives approximately 500,000 distinct CDR3 sequences, 16% of which show up once; roughly 25% is in the top ten. The chain has TRBV7-6 and TRBJ2-6; no reliable D call. This sequence was found in a human donor in good health (CMV status not recorded). Some clones in this sample may be carry-over from other donors' samples. The sequenced material came from CD8+ T cells from PBMCs. CDR3 in DNA: TGTGCCAGCAGCTTATTTGTCTCTGGGGCCAACGTCCTGACTTTC. As protein: CASSLFVSGANVLTF.